The subject of this entry is one TCR beta chain. The CDR3 is made up of 15 amino acids. Germline V gene data show CDR1 as LNHDA and CDR2 as SQIVND (reference sequence). Trimming took off 4 bases at V and 4 bases at J, with 16 bases between the two ends. The source of the sample is a study of T cell changes during pregnancy in multiple sclerosis. The method was immunoSEQ multiplex PCR; TCRdb's version includes in-frame clones alone and lacks a portion of them. Here the sample spans fewer than 95,000 clones, 94% being singletons. This receptor was obtained from a female donor with multiple sclerosis, enrolled in a pregnancy study. Specimen: peripheral blood, collected in the third trimester of pregnancy. V usage is TRBV19 and J usage is TRBJ1-1, with D perhaps TRBD1 (5 bases). The CDR3 spells CASSTTRVLRTEAFF. DNA for the CDR3: TGTGCCAGTAGTACGACCAGGGTGCTGCGCACTGAAGCTTTCTTT.